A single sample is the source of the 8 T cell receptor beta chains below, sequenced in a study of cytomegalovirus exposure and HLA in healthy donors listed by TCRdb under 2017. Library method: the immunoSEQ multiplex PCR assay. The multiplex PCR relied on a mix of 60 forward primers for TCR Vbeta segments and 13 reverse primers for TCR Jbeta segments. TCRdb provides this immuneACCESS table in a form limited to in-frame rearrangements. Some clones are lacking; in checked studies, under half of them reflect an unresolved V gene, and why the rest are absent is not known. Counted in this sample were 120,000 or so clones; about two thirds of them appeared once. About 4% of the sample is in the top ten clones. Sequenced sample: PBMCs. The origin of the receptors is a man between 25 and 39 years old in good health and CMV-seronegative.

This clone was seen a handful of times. The CDR3 sequence is CASSQDTTLAGGRIYGYTF. CDR3 DNA: TGCGCCAGCAGCCAAGATACGACTTTAGCAGGGGGAAGGATCTATGGCTACACCTTC. The chain links TRBV4-1 to TRBJ1-2; 7 bases fit TRBD1. CDR3 size: 19 residues. The V gene's germline CDR1 is MGHRA and CDR2 YSYEKL. Trimming removed 0 bases from V and 4 bases from J; junction bases left unmatched: 17.

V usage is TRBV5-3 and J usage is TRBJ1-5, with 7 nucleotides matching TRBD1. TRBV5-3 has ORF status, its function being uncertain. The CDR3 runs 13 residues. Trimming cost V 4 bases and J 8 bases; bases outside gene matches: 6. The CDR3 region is CARSRGQCEPQHF. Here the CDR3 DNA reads TGTGCCAGAAGCCGGGGACAGTGTGAGCCCCAGCATTTT.

The CDR3 DNA sequence: TGCAGCGTTGTTGCTAAAGAAGCTTTCTTT. Translating gives CSVVAKEAFF. The chain uses TRBV29-1 and TRBJ1-1; no clear D. Trimming cost V 4 bases and J 8 bases, with 8 bases left between them. The CDR3 totals 10 residues. CDR1 SQVTM and CDR2 ANQGSEA come from the germline V gene.

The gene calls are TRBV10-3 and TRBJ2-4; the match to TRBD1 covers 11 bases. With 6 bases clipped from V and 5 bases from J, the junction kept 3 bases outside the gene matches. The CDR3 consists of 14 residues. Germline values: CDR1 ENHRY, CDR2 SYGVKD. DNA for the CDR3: TGTGCCATCAGCCCGGGACAGGGGGAAAACATTCAGTACTTC. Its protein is CAISPGQGENIQYF.

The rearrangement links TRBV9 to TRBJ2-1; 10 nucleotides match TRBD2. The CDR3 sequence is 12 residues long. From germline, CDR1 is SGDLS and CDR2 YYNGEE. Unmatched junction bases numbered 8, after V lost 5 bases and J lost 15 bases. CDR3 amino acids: CASSRTSGHLFF. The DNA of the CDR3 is TGTGCCAGCAGTCGGACTAGCGGACACTTGTTCTTC.

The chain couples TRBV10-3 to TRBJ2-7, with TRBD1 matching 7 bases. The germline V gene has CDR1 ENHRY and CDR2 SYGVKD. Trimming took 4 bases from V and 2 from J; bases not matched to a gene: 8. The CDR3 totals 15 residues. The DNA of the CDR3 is TGTGCCATCAGTGTAGGTGGGACAGACACCTACGAGCAGTACTTC. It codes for CAISVGGTDTYEQYF.

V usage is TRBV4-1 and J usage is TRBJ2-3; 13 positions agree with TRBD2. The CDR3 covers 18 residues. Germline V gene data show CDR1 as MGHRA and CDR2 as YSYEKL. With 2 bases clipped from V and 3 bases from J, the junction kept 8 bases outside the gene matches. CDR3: CASSQPHTSGGGTDTQYF. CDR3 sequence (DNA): TGCGCCAGCAGCCAACCTCACACTAGCGGGGGGGGAACAGATACGCAGTATTTT.

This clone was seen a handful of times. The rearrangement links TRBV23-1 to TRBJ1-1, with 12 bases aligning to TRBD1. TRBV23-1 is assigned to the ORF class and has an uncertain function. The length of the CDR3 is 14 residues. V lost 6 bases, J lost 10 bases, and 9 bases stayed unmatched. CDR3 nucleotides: TGCGCCAGCAGCTCTCGGGACAGGGGGCTTTTAGCTTTCTTT. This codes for CASSSRDRGLLAFF.